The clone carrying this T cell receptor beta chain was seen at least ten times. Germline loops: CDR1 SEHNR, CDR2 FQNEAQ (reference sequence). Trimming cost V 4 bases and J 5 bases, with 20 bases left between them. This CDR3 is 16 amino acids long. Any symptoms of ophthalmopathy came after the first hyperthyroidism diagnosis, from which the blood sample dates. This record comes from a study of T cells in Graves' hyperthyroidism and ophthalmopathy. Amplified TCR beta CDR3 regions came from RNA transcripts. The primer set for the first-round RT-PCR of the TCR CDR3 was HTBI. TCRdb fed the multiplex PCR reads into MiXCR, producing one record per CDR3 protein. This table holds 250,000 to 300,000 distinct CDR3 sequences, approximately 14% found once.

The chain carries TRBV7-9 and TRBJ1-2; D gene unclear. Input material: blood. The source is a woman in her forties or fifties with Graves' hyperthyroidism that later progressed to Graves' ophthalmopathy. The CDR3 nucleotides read TGTGCCAGCAGCTCGTCCCTACAGTCCGCCATTTATGGCTACACCTTC. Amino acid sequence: CASSSSLQSAIYGYTF.